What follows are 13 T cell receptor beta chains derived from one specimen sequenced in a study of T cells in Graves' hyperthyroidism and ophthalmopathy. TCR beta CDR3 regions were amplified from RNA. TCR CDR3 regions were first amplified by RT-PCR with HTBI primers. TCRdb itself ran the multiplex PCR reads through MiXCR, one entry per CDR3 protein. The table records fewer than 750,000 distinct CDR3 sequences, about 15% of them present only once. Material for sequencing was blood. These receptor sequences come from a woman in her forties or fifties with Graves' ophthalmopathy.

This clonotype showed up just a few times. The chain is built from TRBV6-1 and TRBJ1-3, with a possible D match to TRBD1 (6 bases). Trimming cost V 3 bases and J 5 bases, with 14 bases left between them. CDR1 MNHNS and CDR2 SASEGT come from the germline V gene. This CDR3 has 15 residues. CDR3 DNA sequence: TGTGCCAGCAGTGAGCAACAGGGTTATAGAAACACCATATATTTT. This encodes CASSEQQGYRNTIYF.

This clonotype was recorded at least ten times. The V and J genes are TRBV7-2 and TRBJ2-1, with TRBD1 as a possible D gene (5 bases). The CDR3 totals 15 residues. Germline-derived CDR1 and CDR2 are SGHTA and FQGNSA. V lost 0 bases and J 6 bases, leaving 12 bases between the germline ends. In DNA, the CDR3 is TGTGCCAGCAGCTTAGCGCGTACAGGCCCCAATGAGCAGTTCTTC. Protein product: CASSLARTGPNEQFF.

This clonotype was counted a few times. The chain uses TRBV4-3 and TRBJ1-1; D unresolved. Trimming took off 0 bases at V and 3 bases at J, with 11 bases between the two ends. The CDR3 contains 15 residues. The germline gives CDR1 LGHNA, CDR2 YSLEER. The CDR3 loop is CASSQDRGRDTEAFF. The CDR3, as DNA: TGCGCCAGCAGCCAAGACCGTGGGAGAGACACTGAAGCTTTCTTT.

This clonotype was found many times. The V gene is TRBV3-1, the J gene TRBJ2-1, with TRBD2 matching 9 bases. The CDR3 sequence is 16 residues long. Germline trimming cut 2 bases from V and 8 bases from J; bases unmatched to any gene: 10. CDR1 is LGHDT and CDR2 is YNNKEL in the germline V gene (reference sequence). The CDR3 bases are TGTGCCAGCAGCCAAACAGCGGGAGGTAGTGGCGATGAGCAGTTCTTC. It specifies CASSQTAGGSGDEQFF.

Here the CDR3 DNA reads TGTGCCAGCAGTACCGGGACTAGCTCCTACAATGAGCAGTTCTTC. Translating it yields CASSTGTSSYNEQFF. The chain links TRBV12-3 or TRBV12-4 to TRBJ2-1; 8 bases match TRBD2. This CDR3 is 15 amino acids long. The junction had 3 bases not matched to a gene; V was cut back by 5 bases and J by 0 bases.

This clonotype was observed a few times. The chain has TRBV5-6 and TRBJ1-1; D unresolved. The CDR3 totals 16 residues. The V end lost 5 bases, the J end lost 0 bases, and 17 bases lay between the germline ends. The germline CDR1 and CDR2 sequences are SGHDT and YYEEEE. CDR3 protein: CASSLGMDALNTEAFF. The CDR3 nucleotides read TGTGCCAGCAGTCTAGGAATGGATGCTTTGAACACTGAAGCTTTCTTT.

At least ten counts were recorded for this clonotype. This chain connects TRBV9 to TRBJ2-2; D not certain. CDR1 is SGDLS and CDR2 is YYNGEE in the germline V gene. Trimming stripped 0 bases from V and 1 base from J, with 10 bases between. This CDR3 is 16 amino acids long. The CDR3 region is CASSVVSTLNTGELFF. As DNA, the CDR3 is TGTGCCAGCAGCGTAGTTTCCACTCTGAACACCGGGGAGCTGTTTTTT.

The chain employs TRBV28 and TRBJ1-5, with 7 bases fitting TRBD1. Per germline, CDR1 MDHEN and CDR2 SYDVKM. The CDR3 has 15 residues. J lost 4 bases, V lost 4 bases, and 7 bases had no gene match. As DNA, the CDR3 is TGTGCCAGCAGTTCCATCGACAGGGAAAATCAGCCCCAGCATTTT. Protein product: CASSSIDRENQPQHF.

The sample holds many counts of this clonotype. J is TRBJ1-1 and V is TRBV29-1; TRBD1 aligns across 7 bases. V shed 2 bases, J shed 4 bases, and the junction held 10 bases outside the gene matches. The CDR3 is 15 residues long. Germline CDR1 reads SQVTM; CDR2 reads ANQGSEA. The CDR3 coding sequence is TGCAGCGTTGAACCAACGACAGGGCGTGGCACTGAAGCTTTCTTT. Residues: CSVEPTTGRGTEAFF.

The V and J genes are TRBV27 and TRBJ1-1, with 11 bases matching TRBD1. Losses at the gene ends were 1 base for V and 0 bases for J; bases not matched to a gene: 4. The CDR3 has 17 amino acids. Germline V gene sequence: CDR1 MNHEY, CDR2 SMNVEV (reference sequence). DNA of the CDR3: TGTGCCAGCAGTTTATGGGGACAGGGGGGAATGAACACTGAAGCTTTCTTT. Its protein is CASSLWGQGGMNTEAFF.

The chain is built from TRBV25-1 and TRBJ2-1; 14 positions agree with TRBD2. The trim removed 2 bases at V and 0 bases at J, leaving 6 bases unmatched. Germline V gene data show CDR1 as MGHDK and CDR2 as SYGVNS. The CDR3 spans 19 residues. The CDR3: CASSERTSGRLGSYNEQFF. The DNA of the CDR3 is TGTGCCAGCAGTGAAAGGACTAGCGGGAGGCTCGGCTCCTACAATGAGCAGTTCTTC.

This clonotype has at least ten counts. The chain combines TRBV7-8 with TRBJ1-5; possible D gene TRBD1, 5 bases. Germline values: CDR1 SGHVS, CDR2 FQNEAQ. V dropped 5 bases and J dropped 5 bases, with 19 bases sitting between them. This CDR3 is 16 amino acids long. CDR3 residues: CASSKNLRGGDQPQHF. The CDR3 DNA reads TGTGCCAGCAGCAAAAATTTACGGGGAGGGGATCAGCCCCAGCATTTT.

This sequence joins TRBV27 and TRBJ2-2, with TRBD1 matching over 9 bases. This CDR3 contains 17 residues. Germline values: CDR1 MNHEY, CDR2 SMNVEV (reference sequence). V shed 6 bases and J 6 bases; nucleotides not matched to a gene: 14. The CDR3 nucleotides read TGTGCCAGCAGCTCTCACCTTATGAGACAGGGGGCCGGGGAGCTGTTTTTT. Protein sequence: CASSSHLMRQGAGELFF.